Shown below are 30 T cell receptor beta chains from a single sample sequenced in a study of T cell clones after liver transplantation. Sequencing used immunoSEQ multiplex PCR; TCRdb keeps in-frame clones, though not all of them. The sample contains 70,000 or so clones, roughly 90% of which appear only once. Sequences were derived from CD4+ T cells from blood, sampled before liver transplant. These receptors originate from a human donor who received a liver transplant.

V is TRBV5-1 and J is TRBJ2-1; 10 nucleotides agree with TRBD2. V shed 3 bases, J shed 12 bases, and the junction held 6 bases outside the gene matches. In germline, CDR1 is SGHRS, CDR2 YFSETQ. The CDR3 has 13 amino acids. The CDR3 loop is CASSSGLAGVQFF. As DNA, the CDR3 is TGCGCCAGCAGCTCGGGGCTAGCGGGAGTGCAGTTCTTC.

The chain combines TRBV6-1 with TRBJ2-2; D uncertain. V lost 3 bases and J 4 bases, leaving 3 bases between the germline ends. This CDR3 is 12 amino acids long. CDR1 is MNHNS, CDR2 SASEGT, per germline. CDR3 DNA sequence: TGTGCCAGCAGTGATGGCACCGGGGAGCTGTTTTTT. Translating it yields CASSDGTGELFF.

The V call is TRBV7-2, the J call TRBJ2-5, with D possibly matching TRBD2 (5 bases). Germline CDR1 and CDR2: SGHTA and FQGNSA. This CDR3 spans 14 amino acids. V shed 6 bases and J shed 4 bases, with 15 bases lying between them. This chain's CDR3 is CASSHPASRETQYF. The CDR3 DNA is TGTGCCAGCAGTCACCCCGCTAGCCGAGAGACCCAGTACTTC.

The gene calls are TRBV19 and TRBJ2-5; TRBD2 agrees at 9 bases. There are 15 residues in the CDR3. CDR1 is LNHDA and CDR2 is SQIVND in the germline V gene (reference sequence). With 4 bases clipped from V and 5 bases from J, the junction kept 8 bases outside the gene matches. CDR3 bases: TGTGCCAGTAGTACGACTAGCGGCGGGGGGGAGACCCAGTACTTC. Translated, it gives CASSTTSGGGETQYF.

The chain combines TRBV2 with TRBJ1-3; D unclear. V lost 0 bases and J 2 bases, leaving 11 bases between the germline ends. Germline CDR1 SNHLY, CDR2 FYNNEI. The length of the CDR3 is 16 residues. This CDR3 is CASSEAGGLTGNTIYF. CDR3 nucleotides: TGTGCCAGCAGTGAAGCAGGAGGACTTACTGGAAACACCATATATTTT. The full variable domain, with the rest looked up from reference TRBV2 and TRBJ1-3, is EPEVTQTPSHQVTQMGQEVILRCVPISNHLYFYWYRQILGQKVEFLVSFYNNEISEKSEIFDDQFSVERPDGSNFTLKIRSTKLEDSAMYFCASSEAGGLTGNTIYFGEGSWLTVV.

The chain carries TRBV5-1 and TRBJ2-5, with unresolved D. The CDR3 is 11 amino acids. The germline V gene encodes CDR1 SGHRS and CDR2 YFSETQ. Deletions cut 4 bases from V and 2 bases from J, with 3 bases between. The CDR3 here is CASSEQETQYF. CDR3 coding DNA: TGCGCCAGCAGCGAACAAGAGACCCAGTACTTC.

The genes are TRBV2 and TRBJ1-2, with unresolved D. The germline V gene has CDR1 SNHLY and CDR2 FYNNEI. With 3 bases removed from V and 2 bases from J, the gap between germline ends came to 13 bases. This CDR3 comprises 15 residues. DNA for the CDR3: TGTGCCAGCAGTGAGACGGGAACGGGAAACTATGGCTACACCTTC. Its translation: CASSETGTGNYGYTF.

J is TRBJ2-6 and V is TRBV11-3; D unclear. This CDR3 is 16 amino acids long. The germline V gene has CDR1 SGHNT and CDR2 YENEEA. The V gene lost 0 bases and the J gene lost 3 bases, with 9 bases spanning the gap. In DNA, the CDR3 is TGTGCCAGCAGCTTAGAGCAAAGAGGTGGGGCCAACGTCCTGACTTTC. Protein: CASSLEQRGGANVLTF.

The rearrangement joins TRBV30 to TRBJ1-2; D is ambiguous. The CDR3 totals 11 residues. CDR1 is GTSNPN, CDR2 SVGIG, per germline (reference sequence). Trimming left V 0 bases short and J 13 bases short, with 12 bases between. The CDR3 nucleotides are TGTGCCTGGAGTGTACTGGGAGTGCGCACCTTC. Its protein product is CAWSVLGVRTF.

The chain carries TRBV5-4 and TRBJ2-7; maybe TRBD1 (6 bases). There are 13 residues in the CDR3. Per germline, CDR1 SGHNT and CDR2 YYREEE (reference sequence). Trimming left V 1 base short and J 5 bases short, with 10 bases between. The CDR3, as DNA: TGTGCCAGCAGCTTGACAGGGATCCACGAGCAGTACTTC. Its protein product is CASSLTGIHEQYF.

The chain carries TRBV11-3 and TRBJ2-7, with 8 bases aligning to TRBD2. CDR3 length equals 19 residues. Trimming cost V 0 bases and J 2 bases; bases outside gene matches: 15. CDR1 and CDR2 (germline): SGHNT, YENEEA. The CDR3 sequence is CASSLDRLAGPRTTYEQYF. The CDR3 coding sequence is TGTGCCAGCAGCTTAGATAGGCTAGCGGGCCCTAGGACGACCTACGAGCAGTACTTC.

In this sample, this clone turned up a few times. The rearrangement links TRBV13 to TRBJ1-1; D remains ambiguous. With 5 bases removed from V and 4 bases from J, the gap between germline ends came to 20 bases. The CDR3 has 16 amino acids. Germline V gene lookup returns CDR1 PRHDT and CDR2 FYEKMQ (reference sequence). The chain's CDR3 is CASSASPFLTGTEAFF. The CDR3 region has the DNA TGTGCCAGCAGCGCCAGTCCTTTCCTTACGGGCACTGAAGCTTTCTTT.

This chain connects TRBV5-4 to TRBJ2-7; TRBD1 matches at 7 bases. Germline CDR1 SGHNT, CDR2 YYREEE (reference sequence). The CDR3 contains 15 residues. The V segment lost 4 bases and the J segment 4 bases; nucleotides outside the gene matches: 11. For the CDR3, the DNA is TGTGCCAGCAGCCCCGGACAGGTCCAAATATACGAGCAGTACTTC. Translation: CASSPGQVQIYEQYF.

Here the CDR3 DNA reads TGCGCCAGCAGCCGCAGGACAGGGGGCTTCGGGGAGCTGTTTTTT. Translating gives CASSRRTGGFGELFF. The chain has TRBV4-3 and TRBJ2-2; TRBD1 matches at 11 bases. Germline V gene data show CDR1 as LGHNA and CDR2 as YSLEER. The CDR3 totals 15 residues. The J segment lost 7 bases and the V segment lost 4 bases, leaving 5 bases of the junction unmatched.

CDR3 DNA: TGTGCCAGCAGGGGAGGAGGCAGGCGCTTCGAGCAGTACTTC. It is translated as CASRGGGRRFEQYF. The V gene is TRBV27, the J gene TRBJ2-7, with D maybe TRBD2 (6 bases). CDR3 size: 14 residues. V lost 6 bases and J lost 6, with 18 bases in between. Germline values: CDR1 MNHEY, CDR2 SMNVEV (reference sequence).

The rearrangement joins TRBV15 to TRBJ2-5; possible D gene TRBD2, 7 bases. The CDR3 is 13 residues long. Germline values: CDR1 LNHNV, CDR2 YYDKDF (reference sequence). Trimming took 11 bases from V and 6 from J, leaving 19 bases between them. The CDR3 here is CADRGPGGKTQYF. CDR3 in DNA: TGTGCCGACCGGGGACCGGGGGGCAAGACCCAGTACTTC.

The chain joins TRBV10-2 to TRBJ2-7; 10 nucleotides agree with TRBD2. Germline trimming cut 0 bases from V and 4 bases from J; bases unmatched to any gene: 0. The CDR3 loop spans 14 amino acids. Germline CDR1 reads WSHSY; CDR2 reads SAAADI. DNA of the CDR3: TGCGCCAGCAGTGAGTCAGCGGGAGGGTACGAGCAGTACTTC. Translated, it gives CASSESAGGYEQYF.

This clone was counted a single time. The chain combines TRBV11-3 with TRBJ2-2, with TRBD2 matching over 8 bases. V gave up 3 bases and J gave up 5 bases; unmatched junction bases: 8. Germline V CDR1 and CDR2: SGHNT, YENEEA. This CDR3 is built from 16 residues. CDR3 sequence: CASSLESGRGTGELFF. CDR3 DNA: TGTGCCAGCAGCTTGGAGAGCGGGAGAGGTACCGGGGAGCTGTTTTTT.

The V call is TRBV28, the J call TRBJ2-3; 11 bases are a match to TRBD2. Germline V lookup: CDR1 MDHEN, CDR2 SYDVKM. The J segment lost 5 bases and the V segment lost 7 bases, leaving 14 bases of the junction unmatched. The CDR3 is made up of 17 amino acids. CDR3 DNA: TGTGCCAGCAACGGTAGCGGGAGGGGGCAGCAGGGAGATACGCAGTATTTT. Translated, it gives CASNGSGRGQQGDTQYF.

This sequence joins TRBV5-1 and TRBJ1-2; 7 bases line up with TRBD1. Trimming at V came to 4 bases and at J to 7 bases, leaving 16 bases not matched to a gene. Germline lookup yields CDR1 SGHRS and CDR2 YFSETQ. The CDR3 loop spans 16 amino acids. In nucleotides, the CDR3 is TGCGCCAGCAGCACTGGGGGACAGTCCTACATAATTGGCTACACCTTC. Residues: CASSTGGQSYIIGYTF.

The chain links TRBV30 to TRBJ1-4, with D maybe TRBD1 (5 bases). Germline values: CDR1 GTSNPN, CDR2 SVGIG (reference sequence). V dropped 3 bases and J dropped 8 bases, with 10 bases sitting between them. There are 12 residues in the CDR3. The CDR3 DNA reads TGTGCCTGGAGCTGGGGGGGAGAAAAACTGTTTTTT. It is translated as CAWSWGGEKLFF.

This sequence joins TRBV9 and TRBJ2-2; 10 positions agree with TRBD2. Losses at the gene ends were 2 bases for V and 6 bases for J; bases not matched to a gene: 4. Germline lookup yields CDR1 SGDLS and CDR2 YYNGEE. The CDR3 is 15 residues long. Here the CDR3 reads CASSVSSGSPGELFF. The CDR3 DNA reads as TGTGCCAGCAGCGTCTCTAGCGGGAGTCCCGGGGAGCTGTTTTTT.

The V call is TRBV9, the J call TRBJ2-5, with 7 positions matching TRBD1. CDR3 size: 14 residues. Looked up from germline, CDR1 is SGDLS and CDR2 is YYNGEE. V was pared by 4 bases and J by 0 bases, with 3 bases of the junction left unmatched. For the CDR3, the DNA is TGTGCCAGCAGCAAGGGACAGAACCAAGAGACCCAGTACTTC. It yields the protein CASSKGQNQETQYF.

The J gene is TRBJ2-3, the V gene TRBV27; D is ambiguous. The CDR3 is 14 residues long. V shed 6 bases and J shed 2 bases, with 12 bases lying between them. CDR1 and CDR2 from the germline V gene are MNHEY and SMNVEV (reference sequence). CDR3 residues: CASSLGRTTDTQYF. Written as DNA, the CDR3 is TGTGCCAGCAGCCTGGGCAGAACCACAGATACGCAGTATTTT.

V is TRBV27 and J is TRBJ2-5, with 9 nucleotides matching TRBD2. The CDR3 extends over 16 amino acids. The germline V gene encodes CDR1 MNHEY and CDR2 SMNVEV (reference sequence). Trimming at V came to 5 bases and at J to 5 bases, leaving 12 bases not matched to a gene. The CDR3 DNA reads as TGTGCCAGCAGTAGAAGCGGGGGGAGGGGACAGGAGACCCAGTACTTC. This gives the protein CASSRSGGRGQETQYF.

The gene calls are TRBV30 and TRBJ1-1, with TRBD1 identical over 9 bases. CDR3 length: 13 amino acids. The germline gives CDR1 GTSNPN, CDR2 SVGIG (reference sequence). V was pared by 7 bases and J by 1 base, with 4 bases of the junction left unmatched. Here the CDR3 reads CAYNRGQNTEAFF. CDR3 nucleotide sequence: TGTGCCTATAACAGGGGGCAGAACACTGAAGCTTTCTTT.

The chain couples TRBV5-4 to TRBJ1-4; TRBD1 aligns across 7 bases. Germline CDR1 and CDR2: SGHNT and YYREEE (reference sequence). Trimming at V came to 4 bases and at J to 8 bases, leaving 8 bases not matched to a gene. CDR3 size: 14 residues. The CDR3 nucleotides are TGTGCCAGCAGCCTGGGCAGGGGGGACGAAAAACTGTTTTTT. Its translation: CASSLGRGDEKLFF.

The chain couples TRBV11-3 to TRBJ2-3; D gene ambiguous. This CDR3 spans 13 amino acids. Germline lookup yields CDR1 SGHNT and CDR2 YENEEA. Trimming removed 5 bases from V and 5 bases from J, with 11 bases in between. CDR3 sequence reads: CASSPPTRDTQYF. CDR3 nucleotide sequence: TGTGCCAGCAGCCCACCTACTCGAGATACGCAGTATTTT.

The rearrangement links TRBV6-5 to TRBJ1-1; TRBD1 might be the D (6 bases). Germline-derived CDR1 and CDR2 are MNHEY and SVGAGI. V was cut by 11 bases and J by 1 base, with 17 bases left in between. The CDR3 covers 14 residues. The CDR3 is CAVGRGSENTEAFF. The CDR3 DNA follows: TGTGCCGTCGGGAGGGGGTCGGAGAACACTGAAGCTTTCTTT.

The chain joins TRBV27 to TRBJ2-7, with D perhaps TRBD1 (5 bases). V lost 3 bases and J lost 2, with 8 bases in between. CDR3 length: 13 amino acids. Germline-derived CDR1 and CDR2 are MNHEY and SMNVEV (reference sequence). The CDR3 is CASSFQGTYEQYF. The DNA for the CDR3 is TGTGCCAGCAGTTTTCAGGGTACCTACGAGCAGTACTTC.